These 27 T cell receptor beta chains were all obtained from the same sample, sequenced in a study of siplizumab effects on memory and regulatory T cells (dated by TCRdb to the late 2010s). Receptor amplification or capture employed the immunoSEQ multiplex PCR assay. Drawn from immuneACCESS, this table holds only the in-frame rearrangements with V and J called that TCRdb kept. Clones are partly lost; checked studies trace under half to an unresolved V gene and leave the rest unexplained. Within this sample are approximately 120,000 clones, with 92% of them counted one time only. In total, the top ten clones hold about 0.75% of the sample. The sequenced material came from Tregs sorted from blood. The source is a human donor in good health.

The V gene is TRBV14, the J gene TRBJ2-5; TRBD2 is a possible D gene (5 bases). CDR1 SGHDN and CDR2 FVKESK come from the germline V gene. With 4 bases removed from V and 4 bases from J, the gap between germline ends came to 13 bases. The CDR3 extends over 14 amino acids. Here the CDR3 DNA reads TGTGCCAGCAGCCTGGGTCACGCGGGAGAGACCCAGTACTTC. It codes for CASSLGHAGETQYF.

CDR3 amino acids: CASSVSGGARSDTQYF. The CDR3 DNA follows: TGTGCCAGCAGCGTAAGCGGGGGGGCCCGTTCAGATACGCAGTATTTT. The chain links TRBV9 to TRBJ2-3; TRBD2 matches 10 bases. This CDR3 spans 16 amino acids. The germline gives CDR1 SGDLS, CDR2 YYNGEE. After removal of 1 base from V and 4 bases from J, the junction contained 6 bases not matched to a gene. The full variable domain, in which reference TRBV9 and TRBJ2-3 provide the parts outside the CDR3, is DSGVTQTPKHLITATGQRVTLRCSPRSGDLSVYWYQQSLDQGLQFLIQYYNGEERAKGNILERFSAQQFPDLHSELNLSSLELGDSALYFCASSVSGGARSDTQYFGPGTRLTVL.

The rearrangement links TRBV9 to TRBJ2-5, with 8 bases that match TRBD2. The CDR3 runs to 15 residues. Germline V gene lookup returns CDR1 SGDLS and CDR2 YYNGEE. V lost 0 bases to trimming and J lost 2 bases; unmatched junction nucleotides: 3. CDR3 amino acids: CASSVVAGLQETQYF. CDR3 nucleotide sequence: TGTGCCAGCAGCGTAGTAGCGGGGCTACAAGAGACCCAGTACTTC.

CDR3 sequence reads: CASRDRGGTEAFF. The CDR3 region has the DNA TGCGCCAGCAGGGACAGGGGAGGCACTGAAGCTTTCTTT. The chain has TRBV5-1 and TRBJ1-1; 9 bases agree with TRBD1. Germline CDR1 and CDR2: SGHRS and YFSETQ. The CDR3 consists of 13 residues. Trimming took 5 bases from V and 4 from J; bases not matched to a gene: 3. Looking up the rest from reference TRBV5-1 and TRBJ1-1 gives the full variable domain: KAGVTQTPRYLIKTRGQQVTLSCSPISGHRSVSWYQQTPGQGLQFLFEYFSETQRNKGNFPGRFSGRQFSNSRSEMNVSTLELGDSALYLCASRDRGGTEAFFGQGTRLTVV.

This chain links TRBV19 with TRBJ2-2; no reliable D call. This CDR3 has 14 amino acids. Germline CDR1 and CDR2: LNHDA and SQIVND (reference sequence). With 3 bases removed from V and 6 bases from J, the gap between germline ends came to 11 bases. This chain's CDR3 is CASSIGAQAGELFF. CDR3 DNA: TGTGCCAGTAGTATTGGTGCTCAGGCCGGGGAGCTGTTTTTT. Full variable domain (rest looked up from reference TRBV19 and TRBJ2-2): DGGITQSPKYLFRKEGQNVTLSCEQNLNHDAMYWYRQDPGQGLRLIYYSQIVNDFQKGDIAEGYSVSREKKESFPLTVTSAQKNPTAFYLCASSIGAQAGELFFGEGSRLTVL.

The chain is built from TRBV5-5 and TRBJ2-5, with TRBD2 as a possible D gene (5 bases). Trimming left V 0 bases short and J 4 bases short, with 19 bases between. The CDR3 loop spans 17 amino acids. Germline values: CDR1 SGHKS, CDR2 YYEKEE (reference sequence). This CDR3 reads CASSLGVLVGVRETQYF. The CDR3 region has the DNA TGTGCCAGCAGCTTGGGGGTTCTGGTGGGAGTGAGAGAGACCCAGTACTTC.

The chain combines TRBV18 with TRBJ2-1; 11 bases agree with TRBD2. V dropped 2 bases and J dropped 7; count of bases not matched to a gene: 4. The CDR3 is 15 amino acids. CDR1 KGHSH and CDR2 LQKENI come from the germline V gene. DNA of the CDR3: TGTGCCAGCTCACCAGGCACTAGCGGGAGAAATGAGCAGTTCTTC. Protein sequence: CASSPGTSGRNEQFF.

The chain recombines TRBV7-2 with TRBJ2-2; the D gene could be TRBD1 or TRBD2 (5 bases each). CDR1 is SGHTA and CDR2 is FQGNSA in the germline V gene. The V and J ends lost 1 base and 2 bases respectively, with 20 bases between them. CDR3 length: 19 residues. CDR3: CASSLVSSKGTGNTGELFF. In DNA form, the CDR3 reads TGTGCCAGCAGCTTAGTTTCGTCCAAAGGGACGGGAAACACCGGGGAGCTGTTTTTT.

This chain uses TRBV27 with TRBJ2-3; D is ambiguous. This CDR3 is 13 amino acids long. Germline values: CDR1 MNHEY, CDR2 SMNVEV (reference sequence). V lost 7 bases and J 3 bases, leaving 11 bases between the germline ends. CDR3 sequence (DNA): TGTGCCAGCACCTACGCAGGAACAGATACGCAGTATTTT. It specifies CASTYAGTDTQYF.

This clone is a singleton in its sample. The V call is TRBV5-1, the J call TRBJ1-1, with TRBD1 matching 9 bases. This CDR3 is 14 amino acids long. The trim removed 3 bases at V and 7 bases at J, leaving 7 bases unmatched. Germline CDR1 is SGHRS and CDR2 is YFSETQ. The CDR3 is CASSSQGAVGEAFF. The CDR3 region has the DNA TGCGCCAGCAGCTCACAGGGGGCAGTAGGTGAAGCTTTCTTT.

This clone was detected only a few times. The chain links TRBV7-9 to TRBJ2-1; maybe TRBD1 (6 bases). The CDR3 spans 14 residues. The V end was cut by 5 bases, the J end by 3 bases, with 11 bases between. Germline V gene sequence: CDR1 SEHNR, CDR2 FQNEAQ (reference sequence). CDR3 bases: TGTGCCAGCAGCCCGGGACAAAACTACAATGAGCAGTTCTTC. Protein sequence: CASSPGQNYNEQFF.

The chain carries TRBV2 and TRBJ2-6; D not certain. CDR1 is SNHLY and CDR2 is FYNNEI in the germline V gene. V was shortened by 1 base and J by 4 bases, with 2 bases between the two germline ends. There are 13 residues in the CDR3. CDR3 protein: CASSEVGANVLTF. CDR3 nucleotides: TGTGCCAGCAGTGAAGTGGGGGCCAACGTCCTGACTTTC. The entire variable domain, with the rest obtained from reference TRBV2 and TRBJ2-6, is as follows: EPEVTQTPSHQVTQMGQEVILRCVPISNHLYFYWYRQILGQKVEFLVSFYNNEISEKSEIFDDQFSVERPDGSNFTLKIRSTKLEDSAMYFCASSEVGANVLTFGAGSRLTVL.

The rearrangement links TRBV10-3 to TRBJ1-2; D is unresolved. The CDR3 sequence is 12 residues long. V lost 3 bases and J lost 8, with 10 bases in between. Germline V gene lookup returns CDR1 ENHRY and CDR2 SYGVKD. CDR3 DNA: TGTGCCATCAGTGACCCACCGAGGGGCTACACCTTC. Protein: CAISDPPRGYTF.

The chain couples TRBV5-1 to TRBJ2-3, with TRBD1 identical over 9 bases. This CDR3 contains 17 residues. CDR1 is SGHRS, CDR2 YFSETQ, per germline. The junction had 18 bases not matched to a gene; V was cut back by 5 bases and J by 8 bases. The CDR3 loop reads CASSQPGQGVIAGTQYF. In DNA form, the CDR3 reads TGCGCCAGCAGTCAGCCGGGACAGGGTGTTATAGCGGGTACGCAGTATTTT.

This clone was found once. The V gene is TRBV19, the J gene TRBJ2-2; perhaps TRBD1 as D (6 bases). This CDR3 has 15 amino acids. Germline V CDR1 and CDR2: LNHDA, SQIVND (reference sequence). V was cut by 2 bases and J by 6 bases, with 13 bases left in between. CDR3 amino acids: CASSILTGKPGELFF. The CDR3 region has the DNA TGTGCCAGTAGTATACTGACAGGAAAGCCCGGGGAGCTGTTTTTT.

The CDR3 DNA reads as TGTGCCAGCAGCCCAGAGGGTAGCAATCAGCCCCAGCATTTT. Translation gives CASSPEGSNQPQHF. The chain joins TRBV7-8 to TRBJ1-5; D ambiguous. The V and J ends lost 5 bases and 0 bases respectively, with 8 bases between them. Germline-derived CDR1 and CDR2 are SGHVS and FQNEAQ. This CDR3 has 14 amino acids.

This chain links TRBV27 with TRBJ2-2, with TRBD2 matching 15 bases. Trimming took 4 bases from V and 3 from J; bases not matched to a gene: 3. The CDR3 runs to 17 residues. Germline CDR1 MNHEY, CDR2 SMNVEV (reference sequence). The CDR3 DNA reads as TGTGCCAGCAGTTCATGGACTAGCGGGAGGGACACCGGGGAGCTGTTTTTT. It specifies CASSSWTSGRDTGELFF.

V is TRBV28 and J is TRBJ2-7, with D maybe TRBD1 (6 bases). Germline V gives CDR1 MDHEN, CDR2 SYDVKM. V was clipped by 3 bases and J by 6 bases, with 15 bases between them. The CDR3 length is 14 residues. CDR3 sequence (DNA): TGTGCCAGCAGTTTTGTTAAAGGGGGTCTCGAGCAGTACTTC. Protein product: CASSFVKGGLEQYF.

DNA of the CDR3: TGTGCCACCCGCTCGCTCGGGGCGGGCGAGCAGTACTTC. Encoded protein: CATRSLGAGEQYF. The rearrangement links TRBV7-8 to TRBJ2-7; D tentatively reads TRBD1 or TRBD2 (5 bases each). CDR1 SGHVS and CDR2 FQNEAQ come from the germline V gene. The V end lost 10 bases, the J end lost 6 bases, and 19 bases lay between the germline ends. CDR3 size: 13 residues.

The chain uses TRBV9 and TRBJ2-1, with 7 bases identical to TRBD2. With 4 bases clipped from V and 4 bases from J, the junction kept 8 bases outside the gene matches. Germline lookup yields CDR1 SGDLS and CDR2 YYNGEE. CDR3 size: 15 residues. The DNA of the CDR3 is TGTGCCAGCAGCCTCCGGACTAGTTCATACAATGAGCAGTTCTTC. This encodes CASSLRTSSYNEQFF.

The V call is TRBV2, the J call TRBJ2-3; possibly TRBD1 for D (5 bases). Germline V CDR1 and CDR2: SNHLY, FYNNEI. The CDR3 totals 13 residues. Trimming stripped 6 bases from V and 3 bases from J, with 10 bases between. DNA for the CDR3: TGTGCCAGCAGAGGGGCCGAAACAGATACGCAGTATTTT. It codes for CASRGAETDTQYF.

Relative to its sample, this clone is medium-sized (0.01 to 0.1%). CDR3: CASSLQQGGNGYTF. The CDR3 nucleotides read TGTGCCAGCAGCTTACAACAGGGTGGGAATGGCTACACCTTC. The J gene is TRBJ1-2, the V gene TRBV11-2; D might be TRBD1 (6 bases). Germline V lookup: CDR1 SGHAT, CDR2 FQNNGV. V was pared by 2 bases and J by 6 bases, with 13 bases between. The CDR3 consists of 14 residues. Full variable domain (remainder filled in from reference TRBV11-2 and TRBJ1-2): EAGVAQSPRYKIIEKRQSVAFWCNPISGHATLYWYQQILGQGPKLLIQFQNNGVVDDSQLPKDRFSAERLKGVDSTLKIQPAKLEDSAVYLCASSLQQGGNGYTFGSGTRLTVV.

The J gene is TRBJ2-7, the V gene TRBV7-9; TRBD2 might be the D (5 bases). The V end lost 5 bases, the J end lost 1 base, and 27 bases lay between the germline ends. Per the germline V gene, CDR1 is SEHNR and CDR2 is FQNEAQ (reference sequence). CDR3 length equals 19 residues. CDR3 nucleotides: TGTGCCAGCAGCCCGATATACGGGAATTGGCAGCCTAGGTCCTACGAGCAGTACTTC. It is translated as CASSPIYGNWQPRSYEQYF.

The gene calls are TRBV5-5 and TRBJ1-1, with D tentatively TRBD1 (5 bases). V lost 1 base to trimming and J lost 0 bases, with 19 bases between them. This CDR3 comprises 18 residues. The germline CDR1 and CDR2 sequences are SGHKS and YYEKEE (reference sequence). The CDR3 region is CASSLSREGIYVNTEAFF. The CDR3 coding sequence is TGTGCCAGCAGCTTGAGCAGGGAAGGGATTTACGTGAACACTGAAGCTTTCTTT.

V gene TRBV7-9 combines with J gene TRBJ1-2, with a tentative D call TRBD1 (5 bases). Germline-derived CDR1 and CDR2 are SEHNR and FQNEAQ (reference sequence). Trimming removed 4 bases from V and 4 bases from J, with 7 bases in between. This CDR3 spans 12 amino acids. CDR3 sequence: CASSSTVYGYTF. The CDR3 nucleotides read TGTGCCAGCAGCTCGACAGTCTATGGCTACACCTTC.

V gene TRBV28 combines with J gene TRBJ1-1; D is possibly TRBD1 (5 bases). The V gene lost 11 bases and the J gene lost 5 bases, with 15 bases spanning the gap. Per germline, CDR1 MDHEN and CDR2 SYDVKM. The CDR3 runs 12 residues. The CDR3 nucleotides read TGTGCCTCTTCGGGGGGGAATACTGAAGCTTTCTTT. Its translation is CASSGGNTEAFF.

Turning to this clone: Compared with germline, one end of the junction differs, possibly owing to a read error. The same CDR3 also results from other DNA sequences found in this sample. The V gene is TRBV19, the J gene TRBJ1-2; no reliable D call. This CDR3 contains 13 residues. Germline CDR1 LNHDA, CDR2 SQIVND (reference sequence). CDR3 region: CATRTDPLRGYTF. The CDR3 DNA reads as TGCGCCACTAGGACGGATCCTCTGAGAGGCTACACCTTC.